A single sample gave rise to the 26 T cell receptor beta chains below, sequenced in a study of cytomegalovirus exposure and HLA in healthy donors. Primers for the PCR totalled 60 Vbeta and 13 Jbeta. The protocol was immunoSEQ multiplex PCR, while the TCRdb copy is restricted to in-frame clones and leaves out a portion. Of around 190,000 clones listed, 79% are singletons. The sample was PBMCs. The origin of the receptors is a woman aged 40-49 years in good health and CMV-seronegative.

This chain uses TRBV6-4 with TRBJ2-3; 13 bases are shared with TRBD2. Losses at the gene ends were 6 bases for V and 4 bases for J; bases not matched to a gene: 10. The germline V gene encodes CDR1 MRHNA and CDR2 SNTAGT. The CDR3 spans 17 residues. The DNA of the CDR3 is TGTGCCAGCAGCCCGGGAGGACTAGCGGGAGTTCCAGATACGCAGTATTTT. Protein sequence: CASSPGGLAGVPDTQYF.

This clone was observed a few times. The V gene is TRBV28, the J gene TRBJ1-3; TRBD1 might be the D (5 bases). This CDR3 comprises 14 residues. Trimming pared 6 bases from V and 2 bases from J, leaving 11 bases between. The V gene's germline CDR1 is MDHEN and CDR2 SYDVKM. CDR3 residues: CASSFPGTGNTIYF. CDR3 DNA sequence: TGTGCCAGCAGCTTTCCAGGGACTGGAAACACCATATATTTT.

In the case of this clone: Germline and junction disagree at one end, which may indicate a read error. The rearrangement joins TRBV29-1 to TRBJ2-3, with TRBD2 matching over 8 bases. CDR1 is SQVTM, CDR2 ANQGSEA, per germline. The CDR3 totals 15 residues. Written as DNA, the CDR3 is TGCGGCGTTGAGGATCCCGGGAGGGGCACAGATACGCAGTATTTT. This gives the protein CGVEDPGRGTDTQYF.

This clone showed up just a few times. V is TRBV5-1 and J is TRBJ2-2; 7 bases align to TRBD2. This CDR3 region has 14 residues. V shed 5 bases and J 4 bases; nucleotides not matched to a gene: 5. Germline V CDR1 and CDR2: SGHRS, YFSETQ. CDR3 protein: CASRAGTATGELFF. In DNA form, the CDR3 reads TGCGCCAGCAGAGCGGGGACGGCCACCGGGGAGCTGTTTTTT.

CDR3 sequence reads: CASSRDRGLNSPLHF. As DNA, the CDR3 is TGCGCCAGCAGTCGCGACAGGGGGTTGAATTCACCCCTCCACTTT. The chain uses TRBV5-1 and TRBJ1-6, with TRBD1 matching over 9 bases. The ends lost 5 bases at V and 7 bases at J; junction bases unmatched: 7. Looked up from germline, CDR1 is SGHRS and CDR2 is YFSETQ. The CDR3 has 15 amino acids.

J is TRBJ2-1 and V is TRBV5-1; 8 positions agree with TRBD2. This CDR3 has 15 amino acids. Germline V gene data show CDR1 as SGHRS and CDR2 as YFSETQ. V shed 0 bases, J shed 5 bases, and the junction held 4 bases outside the gene matches. CDR3 loop: CASSLVRGVDNEQFF. DNA for the CDR3: TGCGCCAGCAGCTTGGTGCGGGGGGTGGACAATGAGCAGTTCTTC. Together with reference TRBV5-1 and TRBJ2-1, the CDR3 gives the full variable domain: KAGVTQTPRYLIKTRGQQVTLSCSPISGHRSVSWYQQTPGQGLQFLFEYFSETQRNKGNFPGRFSGRQFSNSRSEMNVSTLELGDSALYLCASSLVRGVDNEQFFGPGTRLTVL.

The V and J genes are TRBV19 and TRBJ1-1; TRBD1 matches 7 bases. After removal of 7 bases from V and 1 base from J, the junction contained 9 bases not matched to a gene. Germline-derived CDR1 and CDR2 are LNHDA and SQIVND (reference sequence). The CDR3 runs 15 residues. CDR3 nucleotides: TGTGCCAGTACCACTTACCGACAGGGGAACACTGAAGCTTTCTTT. Its translation: CASTTYRQGNTEAFF.

The chain employs TRBV27 and TRBJ1-5; TRBD1 might be the D (5 bases). V gave up 7 bases and J gave up 4 bases, with 20 bases separating them. Looked up from germline, CDR1 is MNHEY and CDR2 is SMNVEV (reference sequence). The CDR3 has 16 amino acids. CDR3 coding DNA: TGTGCCAGCACTGCCTCAGGGTCCCCAGCGAATCAGCCCCAGCATTTT. Protein sequence: CASTASGSPANQPQHF.

Here the CDR3 reads CASSLTGDQNIQYF. CDR3 DNA sequence: TGCGCCAGCAGCCTGACAGGGGACCAAAACATTCAGTACTTC. The chain has TRBV5-1 and TRBJ2-4; TRBD1 aligns across 8 bases. CDR3 length: 14 residues. Germline loops: CDR1 SGHRS, CDR2 YFSETQ. Trimming removed 4 bases from V and 5 bases from J; junction bases left unmatched: 5.

The chain employs TRBV10-3 and TRBJ1-6; TRBD1 might be the D (6 bases). CDR1 and CDR2 (germline): ENHRY, SYGVKD. This CDR3 is 16 amino acids long. Between the trimmed V and J ends, which lost 5 bases and 0 bases, there was a span of 11 bases. CDR3 amino acids: CAISTTGSSYNSPLHF. The CDR3 DNA sequence: TGTGCCATCAGTACCACAGGGAGCTCCTATAATTCACCCCTCCACTTT.

DNA for the CDR3: TGTGCCAGCAGTTTACAGGGGTTTGGGGAAAAACTGTTTTTT. Amino acid sequence: CASSLQGFGEKLFF. The chain combines TRBV28 with TRBJ1-4; possible D gene TRBD1, 6 bases. V gave up 2 bases and J gave up 8 bases, with 12 bases separating them. This CDR3 is built from 14 residues. Germline V gene sequence: CDR1 MDHEN, CDR2 SYDVKM.

The J gene is TRBJ1-1, the V gene TRBV6-5; 7 nucleotides agree with TRBD1. This CDR3 spans 13 amino acids. Germline CDR1 and CDR2: MNHEY and SVGAGI. Unmatched junction bases numbered 8, after V lost 7 bases and J lost 6 bases. The CDR3 reads CASKTGNQAEAFF. Written as DNA, the CDR3 is TGTGCCAGCAAGACAGGGAATCAAGCTGAAGCTTTCTTT.

The table lists this clone with a few counts. The rearrangement uses TRBV7-9 and TRBJ1-1; maybe TRBD1 (6 bases). The CDR3 runs to 15 residues. Germline-derived CDR1 and CDR2 are SEHNR and FQNEAQ (reference sequence). V lost 4 bases, J lost 3 bases, and 15 bases lay in between. CDR3 sequence: CASSSTGGGYTEAFF. CDR3 in DNA: TGTGCCAGCAGCTCGACAGGCGGTGGGTACACTGAAGCTTTCTTT.

The CDR3 protein is CASSQDLGYTQYF. CDR3 sequence (DNA): TGTGCCAGCAGCCAAGATTTGGGCTATACGCAGTATTTT. The V gene is TRBV4-2, the J gene TRBJ2-3; D is unresolved. This CDR3 is built from 13 residues. The germline V and J ends were trimmed by 0 bases and 7 bases, with 8 bases remaining between them. The V gene's germline CDR1 is LGHNA and CDR2 YNFKEQ.

This rearrangement joins TRBV19 to TRBJ1-1; no firm D call. Trimming pared 1 base from V and 1 base from J, leaving 16 bases between. Germline V lookup: CDR1 LNHDA, CDR2 SQIVND (reference sequence). The CDR3 totals 17 residues. This CDR3 is CASSIAPGSYPNTEAFF. The CDR3 DNA reads TGTGCCAGTAGTATAGCCCCGGGGTCCTACCCGAACACTGAAGCTTTCTTT.

The chain couples TRBV5-1 to TRBJ1-2; 10 bases map to TRBD1. This CDR3 is built from 15 residues. V shed 0 bases and J 8 bases; nucleotides not matched to a gene: 7. Germline V gene data show CDR1 as SGHRS and CDR2 as YFSETQ. The CDR3 sequence is CASSLDGTGEVGYTF. CDR3 in DNA: TGCGCCAGCAGCTTGGACGGGACAGGGGAAGTCGGCTACACCTTC. Based on the CDR3 plus reference TRBV5-1 and TRBJ1-2, the full variable domain is KAGVTQTPRYLIKTRGQQVTLSCSPISGHRSVSWYQQTPGQGLQFLFEYFSETQRNKGNFPGRFSGRQFSNSRSEMNVSTLELGDSALYLCASSLDGTGEVGYTFGSGTRLTVV.

The rearrangement links TRBV4-3 to TRBJ2-6; no clear D. Trimming removed 1 base from V and 0 bases from J, with 7 bases in between. The CDR3 totals 16 residues. Germline V gene lookup returns CDR1 LGHNA and CDR2 YSLEER. The CDR3 DNA is TGCGCCAGCAGCCAAGTCTCCGGCTCTGGGGCCAACGTCCTGACTTTC. Amino acids: CASSQVSGSGANVLTF.

This clone was recorded a few times. The rearrangement uses TRBV6-1 and TRBJ1-5; 8 nucleotides line up with TRBD1. This CDR3 spans 15 amino acids. V lost 4 bases and J lost 2; bases outside the gene matches: 4. Germline CDR1 reads MNHNS; CDR2 reads SASEGT. CDR3 sequence: CASSGQGARNQPQHF. The CDR3 nucleotides are TGTGCCAGCAGTGGCCAGGGGGCTCGCAATCAGCCCCAGCATTTT.

The genes are TRBV13 and TRBJ1-2; D gene uncertain. Germline values: CDR1 PRHDT, CDR2 FYEKMQ (reference sequence). The V end lost 7 bases, the J end lost 7 bases, and 19 bases lay between the germline ends. CDR3 length: 14 amino acids. For the CDR3, the DNA is TGTGCCAGCAAGGGCTACGCGGACTATGCTGGCTACACCTTC. It encodes CASKGYADYAGYTF.

J is TRBJ1-5 and V is TRBV9; weak D call: TRBD1 (5 bases). The CDR3 has 14 amino acids. Between the trimmed V and J ends, which lost 1 base and 5 bases, there was a span of 10 bases. Per the germline V gene, CDR1 is SGDLS and CDR2 is YYNGEE. The CDR3 nucleotides are TGTGCCAGCAGCGTACAGGGTGTAGATCAGCCCCAGCATTTT. This encodes CASSVQGVDQPQHF.

The DNA for the CDR3 is TGTGCCACCAGCAGAGGGGAGATAGCGGGGGGCTACAATGAGCAGTTCTTC. Translating gives CATSRGEIAGGYNEQFF. The chain has TRBV15 and TRBJ2-1; 10 nucleotides line up with TRBD2. The CDR3 runs to 17 residues. In germline, CDR1 is LNHNV, CDR2 YYDKDF (reference sequence). With 1 base clipped from V and 3 bases from J, the junction kept 6 bases outside the gene matches. Together with reference TRBV15 and TRBJ2-1, the CDR3 gives the full variable domain: DAMVIQNPRYQVTQFGKPVTLSCSQTLNHNVMYWYQQKSSQAPKLLFHYYDKDFNNEADTPDNFQSRRPNTSFCFLDIRSPGLGDTAMYLCATSRGEIAGGYNEQFFGPGTRLTVL.

The chain couples TRBV7-2 to TRBJ1-5; the match to TRBD1 covers 8 bases. The junction had 0 bases not matched to a gene; V was cut back by 1 base and J by 4 bases. Germline V gene lookup returns CDR1 SGHTA and CDR2 FQGNSA. The CDR3 extends over 14 amino acids. CDR3 amino acids: CASSLGTGNQPQHF. CDR3 nucleotide sequence: TGTGCCAGCAGCTTAGGGACAGGGAATCAGCCCCAGCATTTT.

On this clone: At one end the junction does not follow the germline gene, possibly because of a read error. The rearrangement uses TRBV7-9 and TRBJ2-3; maybe TRBD1 (6 bases). The germline gives CDR1 SEHNR, CDR2 FQNEAQ (reference sequence). The CDR3 sequence is 16 residues long. The CDR3 loop is CSSSVLLGALTDTQYF. CDR3 sequence (DNA): TGTTCCAGCAGCGTCCTCCTGGGGGCCCTCACAGATACGCAGTATTTT.

The chain recombines TRBV7-2 with TRBJ1-5, with D uncertain. This CDR3 comprises 14 residues. Germline CDR1 is SGHTA and CDR2 is FQGNSA. Trimming took 5 bases from V and 9 from J, leaving 17 bases between them. The CDR3 spells CASSPPGTVGPQHF. The CDR3 DNA follows: TGTGCCAGCAGCCCGCCCGGTACTGTCGGGCCCCAGCATTTT.

This chain connects TRBV13 to TRBJ2-1; 8 nucleotides align to TRBD1. Trimming cost V 4 bases and J 2 bases; bases outside gene matches: 4. The CDR3 contains 15 residues. Germline V gene lookup returns CDR1 PRHDT and CDR2 FYEKMQ (reference sequence). CDR3 in DNA: TGTGCCAGCAGCTCGGGACAGGAGCCCTACAATGAGCAGTTCTTC. Translation: CASSSGQEPYNEQFF.

This rearrangement joins TRBV7-9 to TRBJ2-5; tentatively, D is TRBD2 (7 bases). Germline assignment: CDR1 SEHNR and CDR2 FQNEAQ (reference sequence). Trimming took off 5 bases at V and 5 bases at J, with 21 bases between the two ends. This CDR3 spans 16 amino acids. CDR3 region: CASSGEVRGAVETQYF. For the CDR3, the DNA is TGTGCCAGCAGCGGGGAAGTCCGGGGGGCAGTGGAGACCCAGTACTTC.